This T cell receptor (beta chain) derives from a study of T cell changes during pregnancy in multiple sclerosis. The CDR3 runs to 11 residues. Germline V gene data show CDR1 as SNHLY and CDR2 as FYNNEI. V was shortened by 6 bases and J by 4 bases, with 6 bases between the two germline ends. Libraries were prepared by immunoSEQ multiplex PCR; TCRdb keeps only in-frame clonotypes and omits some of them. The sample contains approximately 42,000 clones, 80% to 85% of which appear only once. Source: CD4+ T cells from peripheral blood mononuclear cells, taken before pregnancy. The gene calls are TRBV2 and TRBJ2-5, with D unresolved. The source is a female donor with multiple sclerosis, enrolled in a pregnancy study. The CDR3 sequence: CASRAPETQYF. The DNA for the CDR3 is TGTGCCAGCAGAGCGCCAGAGACCCAGTACTTC.